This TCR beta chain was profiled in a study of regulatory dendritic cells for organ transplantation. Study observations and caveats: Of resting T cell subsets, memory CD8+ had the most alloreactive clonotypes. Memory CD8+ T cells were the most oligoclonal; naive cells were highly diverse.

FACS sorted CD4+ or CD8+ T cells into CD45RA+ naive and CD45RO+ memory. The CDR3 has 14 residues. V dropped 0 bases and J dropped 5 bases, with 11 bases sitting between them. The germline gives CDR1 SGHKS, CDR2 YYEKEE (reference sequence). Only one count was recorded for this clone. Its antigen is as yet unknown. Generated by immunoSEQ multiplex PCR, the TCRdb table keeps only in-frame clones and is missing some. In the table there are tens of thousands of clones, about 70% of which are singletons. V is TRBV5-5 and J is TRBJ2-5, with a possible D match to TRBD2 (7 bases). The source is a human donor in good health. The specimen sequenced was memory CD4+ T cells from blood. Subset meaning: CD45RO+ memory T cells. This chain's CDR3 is CASSLGGGEETQYF. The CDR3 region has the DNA TGTGCCAGCAGCTTGGGAGGGGGGGAGGAGACCCAGTACTTC.